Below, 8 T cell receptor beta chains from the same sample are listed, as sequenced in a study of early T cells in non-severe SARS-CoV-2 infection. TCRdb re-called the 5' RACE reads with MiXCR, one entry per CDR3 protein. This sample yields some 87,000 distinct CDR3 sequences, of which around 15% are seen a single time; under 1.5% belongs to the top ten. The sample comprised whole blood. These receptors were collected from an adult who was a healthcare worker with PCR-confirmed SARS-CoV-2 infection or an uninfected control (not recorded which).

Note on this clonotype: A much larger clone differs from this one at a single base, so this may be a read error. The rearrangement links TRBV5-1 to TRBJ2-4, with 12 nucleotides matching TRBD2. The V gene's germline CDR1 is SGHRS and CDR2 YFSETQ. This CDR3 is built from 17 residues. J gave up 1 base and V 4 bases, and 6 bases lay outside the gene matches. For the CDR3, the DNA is TGCGCCAGCAGCCAAGACGGGACTAGCGGGGCCAAAAACATTCAGTACTTC. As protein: CASSQDGTSGAKNIQYF.

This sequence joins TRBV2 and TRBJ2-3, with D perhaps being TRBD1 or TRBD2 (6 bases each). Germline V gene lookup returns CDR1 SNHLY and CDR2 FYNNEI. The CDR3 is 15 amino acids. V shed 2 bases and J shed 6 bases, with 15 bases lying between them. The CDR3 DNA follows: TGTGCCAGCAGTGAAATGGGGGGCAATTCGGATACGCAGTATTTT. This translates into CASSEMGGNSDTQYF.

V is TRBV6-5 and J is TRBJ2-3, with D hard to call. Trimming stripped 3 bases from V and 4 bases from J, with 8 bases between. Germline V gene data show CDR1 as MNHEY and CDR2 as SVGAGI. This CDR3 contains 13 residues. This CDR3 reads CASSYGDADTQYF. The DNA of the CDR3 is TGTGCCAGCAGTTATGGTGATGCAGATACGCAGTATTTT.

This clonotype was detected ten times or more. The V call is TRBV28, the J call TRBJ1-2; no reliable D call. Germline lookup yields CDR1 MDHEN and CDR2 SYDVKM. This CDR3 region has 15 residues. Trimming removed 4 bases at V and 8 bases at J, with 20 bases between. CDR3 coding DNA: TGTGCCAGCAGTTCCGGATTAGGTTACCTGTCGGGCTACACCTTC. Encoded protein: CASSSGLGYLSGYTF.

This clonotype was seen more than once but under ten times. The CDR3 is CASSFLAGGPSTDTQYF. The CDR3 DNA reads as TGCGCCAGCAGCTTCCTAGCGGGGGGACCTAGCACAGATACGCAGTATTTT. The chain is built from TRBV5-1 and TRBJ2-3, with 11 bases identical to TRBD2. Per the germline V gene, CDR1 is SGHRS and CDR2 is YFSETQ. This CDR3 contains 17 residues. The V and J ends lost 2 bases and 0 bases, in that order; junction bases with no gene match: 5.

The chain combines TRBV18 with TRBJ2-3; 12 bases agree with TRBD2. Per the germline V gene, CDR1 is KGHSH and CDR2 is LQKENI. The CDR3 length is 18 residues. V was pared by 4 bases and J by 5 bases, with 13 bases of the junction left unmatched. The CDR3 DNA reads TGTGCCAGCTCACTCCACCAACATGGACTAGCGGGAAGAGATACGCAGTATTTT. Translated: CASSLHQHGLAGRDTQYF. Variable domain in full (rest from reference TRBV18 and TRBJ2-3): NAGVMQNPRHLVRRRGQEARLRCSPMKGHSHVYWYRQLPEEGLKFMVYLQKENIIDESGMPKERFSAEFPKEGPSILRIQQVVRGDSAAYFCASSLHQHGLAGRDTQYFGPGTRLTVL.

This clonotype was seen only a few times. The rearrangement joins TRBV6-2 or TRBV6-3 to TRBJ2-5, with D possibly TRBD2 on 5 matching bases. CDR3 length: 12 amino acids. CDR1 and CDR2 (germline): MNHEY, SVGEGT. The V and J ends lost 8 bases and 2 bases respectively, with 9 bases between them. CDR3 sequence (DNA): TGTGCCAGCGGGGAGATTCAAGAGACCCAGTACTTC. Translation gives CASGEIQETQYF.

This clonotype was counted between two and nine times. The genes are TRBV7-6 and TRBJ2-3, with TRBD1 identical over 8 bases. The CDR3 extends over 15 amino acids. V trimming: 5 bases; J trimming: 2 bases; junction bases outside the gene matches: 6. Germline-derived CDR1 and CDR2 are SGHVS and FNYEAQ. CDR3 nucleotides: TGTGCCAGCAGCCCCGGACAGGGTCACACAGATACGCAGTATTTT. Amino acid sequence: CASSPGQGHTDTQYF.